These 15 T cell receptor beta chains came from one sample sequenced in a study of Ad26.COV2.S vaccination and SARS-CoV-2 variants. Only in-frame clones appear in the TCRdb table, and some are missing; sequencing was by immunoSEQ multiplex PCR. This sample has fewer than 900,000 clones; roughly 90% occur once, and the top ten carry around 1.4%. As to treatment: 15 to 20 received Ad26.COV2.S at low or high dose, single or two shots; roughly five received placebo; per-sample allocation not given. All samples were drawn on day 63, counting from the first vaccine or placebo injection. The sequencing used peripheral blood, collected in a trial of Ad26.COV2.S vaccine versus placebo. The source of these receptors is a person between 18 and 65 years old who received the Ad26.COV2.S COVID-19 vaccine or a placebo.

J is TRBJ1-2 and V is TRBV5-4; D is possibly TRBD1 (5 bases). V was shortened by 5 bases and J by 2 bases, with 10 bases between the two germline ends. The CDR3 covers 13 residues. CDR1 and CDR2 from the germline V gene are SGHNT and YYREEE (reference sequence). In DNA, the CDR3 is TGTGCCAGCAGGGCCGGGACCAACTATGGCTACACCTTC. Its protein product is CASRAGTNYGYTF.

The chain carries TRBV7-2 and TRBJ1-5, with 10 bases identical to TRBD1. The CDR3 totals 15 residues. Germline V gene data show CDR1 as SGHTA and CDR2 as FQGNSA. After removal of 6 bases from V and 2 bases from J, the junction contained 4 bases not matched to a gene. The CDR3 sequence is CASRPGTGGNQPQHF. The CDR3 bases are TGTGCCAGCAGGCCAGGGACAGGGGGCAATCAGCCCCAGCATTTT.

The V and J genes are TRBV9 and TRBJ1-3; tentatively, D is TRBD1 (5 bases). Germline CDR1 SGDLS, CDR2 YYNGEE. The CDR3 contains 14 residues. V was cut by 5 bases and J by 4 bases, with 13 bases left in between. The CDR3 is CASSAEGFGNTIYF. The CDR3 DNA reads TGTGCCAGCAGTGCCGAGGGGTTCGGAAACACCATATATTTT.

The chain recombines TRBV7-2 with TRBJ1-2, with D perhaps TRBD1 (5 bases). Germline CDR1 is SGHTA and CDR2 is FQGNSA. The V end lost 5 bases, the J end lost 2 bases, and 12 bases lay between the germline ends. The CDR3 is made up of 14 amino acids. The chain's CDR3 is CASSPRQRNYGYTF. The CDR3 DNA is TGTGCCAGCAGCCCTCGACAGCGGAACTATGGCTACACCTTC.

The genes are TRBV30 and TRBJ1-2; D gene uncertain. Trimming took 2 bases from V and 3 from J, leaving 7 bases between them. In germline, CDR1 is GTSNPN, CDR2 SVGIG (reference sequence). CDR3 length: 12 residues. The CDR3 nucleotides read TGTGCCTGGAGTCAGGTTCACTATGGCTACACCTTC. It specifies CAWSQVHYGYTF.

The chain carries TRBV5-1 and TRBJ2-3; 8 bases align to TRBD2. Germline loops: CDR1 SGHRS, CDR2 YFSETQ. V lost 2 bases and J lost 3; bases outside the gene matches: 2. The CDR3 length is 14 residues. The CDR3 is CASSFSSGTDTQYF. In DNA form, the CDR3 reads TGCGCCAGCAGCTTCTCTAGCGGGACAGATACGCAGTATTTT. Full variable domain (outside the CDR3, taken from reference TRBV5-1 and TRBJ2-3): KAGVTQTPRYLIKTRGQQVTLSCSPISGHRSVSWYQQTPGQGLQFLFEYFSETQRNKGNFPGRFSGRQFSNSRSEMNVSTLELGDSALYLCASSFSSGTDTQYFGPGTRLTVL.

The DNA for the CDR3 is TGCGCCAGCAGCGGGGCGGAGAACACCGGGGAGCTGTTTTTT. Amino acids: CASSGAENTGELFF. V gene TRBV5-1 combines with J gene TRBJ2-2; D may be TRBD1 (5 bases). Trimming left V 4 bases short and J 1 base short, with 8 bases between. The CDR3 spans 14 residues. Germline CDR1 and CDR2: SGHRS and YFSETQ.

Written as DNA, the CDR3 is TGCGCCAGCAGCCAAGTGGGGGGAGGGGCCTCGAGCTCCTATAATTCACCCCTCCACTTT. Encoded protein: CASSQVGGGASSSYNSPLHF. This chain connects TRBV4-3 to TRBJ1-6; tentative D call: TRBD1 (5 bases). With 1 base removed from V and 0 bases from J, the gap between germline ends came to 19 bases. The CDR3 is 20 amino acids. Germline V gene sequence: CDR1 LGHNA, CDR2 YSLEER.

This clone was observed a handful of times. The V call is TRBV4-3, the J call TRBJ1-2, with D hard to call. In germline, CDR1 is LGHNA, CDR2 YSLEER. This CDR3 comprises 14 residues. V was shortened by 0 bases and J by 5 bases, with 10 bases between the two germline ends. CDR3 in amino acids: CASSQDSAPYGYTF. The DNA for the CDR3 is TGCGCCAGCAGCCAAGATTCGGCCCCATATGGCTACACCTTC.

The gene calls are TRBV19 and TRBJ1-1; TRBD1 is a possible D gene (5 bases). V was shortened by 4 bases and J by 1 base, with 13 bases between the two germline ends. CDR1 and CDR2 (germline): LNHDA, SQIVND (reference sequence). The CDR3 spans 15 residues. The CDR3 loop is CASSTGPRGNTEAFF. The CDR3, as DNA: TGTGCCAGTAGTACAGGACCTAGGGGGAACACTGAAGCTTTCTTT.

The chain has TRBV5-1 and TRBJ2-5; D gene ambiguous. Germline V gives CDR1 SGHRS, CDR2 YFSETQ. V was clipped by 3 bases and J by 5 bases, with 20 bases between them. The CDR3 extends over 16 amino acids. CDR3 sequence reads: CASSSLQQLAGETQYF. CDR3 nucleotides: TGCGCCAGCAGCTCCCTCCAACAGCTGGCAGGCGAGACCCAGTACTTC. The full variable domain, its missing parts supplied by reference TRBV5-1 and TRBJ2-5, is KAGVTQTPRYLIKTRGQQVTLSCSPISGHRSVSWYQQTPGQGLQFLFEYFSETQRNKGNFPGRFSGRQFSNSRSEMNVSTLELGDSALYLCASSSLQQLAGETQYFGPGTRLLVL.

This clone was found once. The sample has other DNA sequences that encode this CDR3 too. The chain employs TRBV30 and TRBJ1-1; D is perhaps TRBD1 (5 bases). The V and J ends lost 0 bases and 1 base respectively, with 9 bases between them. The V gene's germline CDR1 is GTSNPN and CDR2 SVGIG (reference sequence). CDR3 length equals 14 residues. This CDR3 reads CAWSVGRGNTEAFF. The CDR3 DNA reads as TGTGCCTGGAGTGTAGGGAGGGGGAACACTGAAGCTTTCTTT.

As to this clone: The junction and the germline gene differ at one end; a read error may be behind it. V usage is TRBV7-2 and J usage is TRBJ2-3, with 10 bases aligning to TRBD2. The CDR3 is 18 residues long. The germline V gene has CDR1 SGHTA and CDR2 FQGNSA. The CDR3 loop is CASTPRGAGGRYTDAQYF. CDR3 in DNA: TGTGCCAGCACCCCCCGGGGAGCGGGGGGGCGGTACACAGATGCGCAGTATTTT.

V gene TRBV7-8 combines with J gene TRBJ1-5; 7 bases align to TRBD1. Germline loops: CDR1 SGHVS, CDR2 FQNEAQ. After removal of 1 base from V and 3 bases from J, the junction contained 3 bases not matched to a gene. The CDR3 runs to 15 residues. The CDR3 spells CASSLDRGANQPQHF. The CDR3 DNA is TGTGCCAGCAGCTTAGACAGGGGAGCCAATCAGCCCCAGCATTTT.

The chain links TRBV7-8 to TRBJ2-7, with TRBD2 matching 7 bases. The ends lost 8 bases at V and 3 bases at J; junction bases unmatched: 13. The CDR3 spans 15 residues. The germline V gene has CDR1 SGHVS and CDR2 FQNEAQ. DNA of the CDR3: TGTGCCAGCGGGGGGGGACGCGGAGGAATCTACGAGCAGTACTTC. This translates into CASGGGRGGIYEQYF.